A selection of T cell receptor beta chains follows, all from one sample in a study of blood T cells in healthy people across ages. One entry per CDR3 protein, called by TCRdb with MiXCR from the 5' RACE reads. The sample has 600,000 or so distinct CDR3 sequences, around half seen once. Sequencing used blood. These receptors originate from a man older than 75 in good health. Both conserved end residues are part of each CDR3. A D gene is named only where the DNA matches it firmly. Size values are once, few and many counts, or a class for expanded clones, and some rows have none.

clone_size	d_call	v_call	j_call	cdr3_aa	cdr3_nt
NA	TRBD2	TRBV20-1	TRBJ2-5	CSAGYSGSRVETQYF	TGCAGTGCGGGGTATAGCGGGAGCCGGGTAGAGACCCAGTACTTC
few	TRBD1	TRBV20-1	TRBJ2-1	CSARPGGNEQFF	TGCAGTGCTAGACCAGGGGGTAATGAGCAGTTCTTC
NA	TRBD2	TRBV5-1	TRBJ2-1	CASSLAPRGVFGGARTDNEQFF	TGCGCCAGCAGCTTGGCCCCGCGCGGAGTGTTCGGGGGGGCCCGCACTGACAATGAGCAGTTCTTC
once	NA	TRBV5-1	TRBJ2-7	CASSETVAGQGLGEQYF	TGCGCCAGCAGCGAAACCGTCGCGGGGCAAGGTCTGGGCGAGCAGTACTTC
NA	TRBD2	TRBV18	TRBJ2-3	CASSPGGGITDTQYF	TGTGCCAGCTCACCCGGCGGGGGGATCACAGATACGCAGTATTTT
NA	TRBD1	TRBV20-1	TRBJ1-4	CSASKGQVDEKLFF	TGCAGTGCTAGTAAGGGACAGGTGGATGAAAAACTGTTTTTT
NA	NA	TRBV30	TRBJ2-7	CAWSSDFYEQYF	TGTGCCTGGAGTAGCGATTTCTACGAGCAGTACTTC
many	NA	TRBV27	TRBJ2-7	CASSLKGYEQYF	TGTGCCAGCAGTTTAAAGGGGTACGAGCAGTACTTC
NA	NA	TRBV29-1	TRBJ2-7	CSVVEGGQQRREQYF	TGCAGCGTTGTCGAAGGAGGGCAACAAAGACGGGAGCAGTACTTC
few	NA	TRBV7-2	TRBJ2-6	CASSAQGERANVLTF	TGTGCCAGCAGCGCACAGGGAGAGAGGGCCAACGTCCTGACTTTC
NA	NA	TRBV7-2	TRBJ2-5	CASSLAGAQETQYF	TGTGCCAGCAGCTTAGCGGGGGCCCAAGAGACCCAGTACTTC
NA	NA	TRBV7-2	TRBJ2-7	CTSSLRQDEQYF	TGTACCAGCAGCTTACGTCAGGACGAGCAGTACTTC
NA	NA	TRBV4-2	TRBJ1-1	CASSQFGTREAFF	TGTGCCAGCAGCCAATTCGGGACCCGTGAAGCTTTCTTT
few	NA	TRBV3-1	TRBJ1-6	CASSQTRVRDYNSPLHF	TGTGCCAGCAGCCAAACTAGGGTTCGGGACTATAATTCACCCCTCCACTTT
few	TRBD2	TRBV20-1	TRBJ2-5	CSIMTSRETQYF	TGCAGTATTATGACTAGCAGAGAGACCCAGTACTTC
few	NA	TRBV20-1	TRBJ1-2	CSATVGRDIHGYTF	TGCAGTGCTACCGTGGGTAGGGACATCCATGGCTACACCTTC
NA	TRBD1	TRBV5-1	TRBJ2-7	CASSLSIAKVRDRGRVEQYF	TGCGCCAGCAGTCTCTCCATTGCGAAAGTCCGGGACAGGGGGCGAGTCGAGCAGTACTTC
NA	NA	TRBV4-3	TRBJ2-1	CASSQEFATNEQFF	TGCGCCAGCAGCCAAGAATTTGCAACCAATGAGCAGTTCTTC
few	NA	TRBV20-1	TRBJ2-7	CSAPGMSYEQYF	TGCAGTGCTCCCGGGATGTCCTACGAGCAGTACTTC
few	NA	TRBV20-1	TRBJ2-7	CSARLPGRRNEQYF	TGCAGTGCTAGACTTCCGGGACGCCGCAACGAGCAGTACTTC
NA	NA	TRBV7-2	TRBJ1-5	CASNFGTPYSNQPQHF	TGTGCCAGCAACTTCGGGACACCCTATAGCAATCAGCCCCAGCATTTT
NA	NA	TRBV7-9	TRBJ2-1	CASKDPQSYNEQFF	TGTGCCAGCAAGGATCCGCAGTCCTACAATGAGCAGTTCTTC
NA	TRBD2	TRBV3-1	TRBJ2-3	CASSQPTSGRQADTQYF	TGTGCCAGCAGCCAACCTACTAGCGGCCGTCAGGCAGATACGCAGTATTTT
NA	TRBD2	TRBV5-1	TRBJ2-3	CASSLVSGLAGNTDTQYF	TGCGCCAGCAGCTTGGTTTCGGGACTAGCGGGGAACACAGATACGCAGTATTTT